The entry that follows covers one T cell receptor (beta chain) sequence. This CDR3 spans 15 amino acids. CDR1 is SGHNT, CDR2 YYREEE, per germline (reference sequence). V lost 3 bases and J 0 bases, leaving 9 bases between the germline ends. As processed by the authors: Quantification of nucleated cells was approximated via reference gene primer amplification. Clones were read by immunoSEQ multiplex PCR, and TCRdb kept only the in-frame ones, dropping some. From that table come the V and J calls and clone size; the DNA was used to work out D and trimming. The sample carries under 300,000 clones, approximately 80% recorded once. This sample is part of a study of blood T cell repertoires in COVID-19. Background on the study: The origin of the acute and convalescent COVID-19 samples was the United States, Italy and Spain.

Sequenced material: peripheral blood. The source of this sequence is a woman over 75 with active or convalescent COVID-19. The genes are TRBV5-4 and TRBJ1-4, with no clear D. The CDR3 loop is CASSSPTSTNEKLFF. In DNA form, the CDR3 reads TGTGCCAGCAGCTCCCCGACTTCAACTAATGAAAAACTGTTTTTT. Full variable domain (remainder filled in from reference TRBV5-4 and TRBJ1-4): ETGVTQSPTHLIKTRGQQVTLRCSSQSGHNTVSWYQQALGQGPQFIFQYYREEENGRGNFPPRFSGLQFPNYSSELNVNALELDDSALYLCASSSPTSTNEKLFFGSGTQLSVL.